This entry lists 14 T cell receptor beta chains sequenced from one sample in a study of T cells in Graves' hyperthyroidism and ophthalmopathy. Amplified TCR beta CDR3 regions derived from RNA transcripts. A set of HTBI primers served as the primers for a first-round RT-PCR of the TCR CDR3. TCRdb re-called the multiplex PCR reads with MiXCR, one entry per CDR3 protein. The profile shows 600,000 to 800,000 distinct CDR3 sequences, around 40% of them singletons. Specimen: blood. These receptors originate from a woman aged 40 to 49 with Graves' hyperthyroidism.

Note on this clonotype: A much larger clone differs from this one at a single base, so this may be a read error. V gene TRBV9 combines with J gene TRBJ1-5, with 10 nucleotides matching TRBD1. Germline lookup yields CDR1 SGDLS and CDR2 YYNGEE. Trimming removed 5 bases from V and 5 bases from J; junction bases left unmatched: 4. The CDR3 has 14 residues. The CDR3 bases are TGTGCCAGCAGTGGGACAGGGGAGGATCAGCCCCAGCATTTT. Translating gives CASSGTGEDQPQHF.

This clonotype showed up just a few times. Germline is not matched at one junction end, which may reflect a read error. The chain is built from TRBV15 and TRBJ1-3; perhaps TRBD1 as D (6 bases). Per germline, CDR1 LNHNV and CDR2 YYDKDF (reference sequence). The CDR3 extends over 16 amino acids. CDR3 DNA: TGTGCCACCAGCAAAAAAGGGGGGAACTCTAGAAACACCATATATTTT. Protein sequence: CATSKKGGNSRNTIYF.

This clonotype was seen a handful of times. The chain carries TRBV7-8 and TRBJ1-4, with 7 bases identical to TRBD1. This CDR3 has 14 amino acids. Germline V lookup: CDR1 SGHVS, CDR2 FQNEAQ. J was trimmed by 5 bases and V by 5 bases; bases with no gene match: 5. The CDR3 protein is CASSQGGDNEKLFF. CDR3 sequence (DNA): TGTGCCAGCAGCCAGGGGGGGGACAATGAAAAACTGTTTTTT.

Note on this clonotype: Possible read error: a much larger clone is one base away. The chain has TRBV10-3 and TRBJ1-6; D gene ambiguous. Trimming stripped 5 bases from V and 7 bases from J, with 15 bases between. The V gene's germline CDR1 is ENHRY and CDR2 SYGVKD. The CDR3 consists of 15 residues. CDR3 coding DNA: TGTGCCATCAGTTTACACTCAGCGCGAAATTCACCCCTCCACTTT. It specifies CAISLHSARNSPLHF.

The rearrangement joins TRBV6-8 to TRBJ1-5, with D possibly matching TRBD1 (5 bases). V lost 7 bases and J 4 bases, leaving 17 bases between the germline ends. The CDR3 is made up of 15 amino acids. From germline, CDR1 is MNHGY and CDR2 SAAAGT. The CDR3, as DNA: TGTGCCAGCAACCTTGTGTGGGGGACTAATCAGCCCCAGCATTTT. Translation: CASNLVWGTNQPQHF.

The V and J genes are TRBV10-3 and TRBJ1-3; D remains unclear. In germline, CDR1 is ENHRY, CDR2 SYGVKD. V dropped 10 bases and J dropped 10 bases, with 14 bases sitting between them. The CDR3 spans 11 residues. The CDR3 sequence is CASREGFTIYF. The CDR3 region has the DNA TGTGCCAGCAGAGAGGGTTTTACCATATATTTT.

This clonotype was recorded many times. The V gene is TRBV7-2, the J gene TRBJ2-7, with a possible D match to TRBD2 (5 bases). Germline V lookup: CDR1 SGHTA, CDR2 FQGNSA. The CDR3 has 14 amino acids. V dropped 4 bases and J dropped 0 bases, with 10 bases sitting between them. The CDR3 region is CASSWRSFSYEQYF. The DNA for the CDR3 is TGTGCCAGCAGCTGGAGGTCGTTCTCCTACGAGCAGTACTTC. Filled out from reference TRBV7-2 and TRBJ2-7, the complete variable domain reads GAGVSQSPSNKVTEKGKDVELRCDPISGHTALYWYRQSLGQGLEFLIYFQGNSAPDKSGLPSDRFSAERTGGSVSTLTIQRTQQEDSAVYLCASSWRSFSYEQYFGPGTRLTVT.

This chain uses TRBV7-9 with TRBJ2-7; TRBD2 matches at 13 bases. The germline V gene has CDR1 SEHNR and CDR2 FQNEAQ (reference sequence). This CDR3 has 14 residues. V lost 4 bases, J lost 6 bases, and 3 bases stayed unmatched. The CDR3 DNA reads as TGTGCCAGCAGCTCCGGGACTAGCGGGATCGAGCAGTACTTC. Its protein product is CASSSGTSGIEQYF.

This chain joins TRBV29-1 and TRBJ1-1; 8 nucleotides match TRBD1. The J segment lost 5 bases and the V segment lost 7 bases, leaving 12 bases of the junction unmatched. Germline CDR1 SQVTM, CDR2 ANQGSEA. This CDR3 comprises 14 residues. CDR3 amino acids: CSAFIAGTGTEAFF. CDR3 DNA: TGCAGCGCCTTCATCGCGGGGACAGGTACTGAAGCTTTCTTT.

In the case of this clonotype: No conserved phenylalanine or tryptophan ends this CDR3, so it is likely a read error. In nucleotides, the CDR3 is TGCGCCAGCAGCCCGTACACAGGGGGCATTGGCTACACCTAC. As protein: CASSPYTGGIGYTY. The chain recombines TRBV7-2 with TRBJ1-2; 9 nucleotides line up with TRBD1. Germline CDR1 reads SGHTA; CDR2 reads FQGNSA. The CDR3 spans 14 residues.

The gene calls are TRBV12-3 or TRBV12-4 and TRBJ1-2, with D hard to call. The CDR3 consists of 14 residues. Trimming shortened V by 5 bases and J by 0 bases, and 10 bases separated the two germline ends. The CDR3 DNA reads as TGTGCCAGCAGTCTACCCGGACCTAACTATGGCTACACCTTC. Protein sequence: CASSLPGPNYGYTF.

This clonotype was seen a handful of times. The chain employs TRBV9 and TRBJ2-7, with 11 bases identical to TRBD2. The CDR3 consists of 15 residues. Germline V gene sequence: CDR1 SGDLS, CDR2 YYNGEE. V was pared by 5 bases and J by 1 base, with 5 bases of the junction left unmatched. The CDR3 spells CASSKLAGGSYEQYF. CDR3 DNA sequence: TGTGCCAGCAGTAAGTTAGCGGGGGGGTCCTACGAGCAGTACTTC.

This clonotype has more than one count but fewer than ten. The chain links TRBV14 to TRBJ1-2; D unclear. CDR3 length: 14 residues. Trimming removed 0 bases at V and 6 bases at J, with 11 bases between. Germline V gene data show CDR1 as SGHDN and CDR2 as FVKESK. In DNA, the CDR3 is TGTGCCAGCAGCCAAGAATCTTACAAAAATGGCTACACCTTC. This encodes CASSQESYKNGYTF.

Comment on this clonotype: The germline gene is not matched at one end of the junction; a read error may be the cause. The chain's CDR3 is CASSHHIAGGPPYEQYF. CDR3 sequence (DNA): TGCGCCAGCAGCCACCACATAGCGGGAGGGCCCCCCTACGAGCAGTACTTC. This rearrangement joins TRBV7-2 to TRBJ2-7; 11 bases line up with TRBD2. The germline V gene encodes CDR1 SGHTA and CDR2 FQGNSA. The CDR3 contains 17 residues.